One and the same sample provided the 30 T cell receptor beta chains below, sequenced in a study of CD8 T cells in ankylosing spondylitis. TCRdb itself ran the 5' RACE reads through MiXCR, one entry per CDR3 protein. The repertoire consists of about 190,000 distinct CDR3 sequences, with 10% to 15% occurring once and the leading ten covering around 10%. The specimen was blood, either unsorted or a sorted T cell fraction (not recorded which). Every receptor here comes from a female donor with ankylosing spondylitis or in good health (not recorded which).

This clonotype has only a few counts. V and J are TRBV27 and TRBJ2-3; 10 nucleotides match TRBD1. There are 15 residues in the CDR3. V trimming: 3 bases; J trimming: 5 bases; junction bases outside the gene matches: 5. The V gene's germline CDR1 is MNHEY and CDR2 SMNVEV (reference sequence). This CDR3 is CASSFRWTGGDTQYF. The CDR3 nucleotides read TGTGCCAGCAGTTTCAGGTGGACAGGGGGAGATACGCAGTATTTT.

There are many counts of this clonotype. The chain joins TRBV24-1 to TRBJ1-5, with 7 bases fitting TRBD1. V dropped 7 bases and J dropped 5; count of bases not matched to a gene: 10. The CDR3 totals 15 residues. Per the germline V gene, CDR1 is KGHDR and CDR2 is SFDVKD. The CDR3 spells CATSASGTAYQPQHF. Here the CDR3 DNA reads TGTGCCACCAGCGCTTCCGGGACAGCCTATCAGCCCCAGCATTTT.

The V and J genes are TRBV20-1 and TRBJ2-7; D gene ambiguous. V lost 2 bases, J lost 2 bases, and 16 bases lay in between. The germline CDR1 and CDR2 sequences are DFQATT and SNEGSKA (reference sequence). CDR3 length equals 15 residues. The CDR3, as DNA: TGCAGTGCTAGACCCAATCTCCTAACTACCTACGAGCAGTACTTC. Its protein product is CSARPNLLTTYEQYF.

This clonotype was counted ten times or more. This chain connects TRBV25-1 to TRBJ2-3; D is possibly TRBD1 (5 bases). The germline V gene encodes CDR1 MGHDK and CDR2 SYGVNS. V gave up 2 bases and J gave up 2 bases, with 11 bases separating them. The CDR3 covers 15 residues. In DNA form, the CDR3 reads TGTGCCAGCAGTGAACAGGGTTCCTTCACAGATACGCAGTATTTT. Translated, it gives CASSEQGSFTDTQYF.

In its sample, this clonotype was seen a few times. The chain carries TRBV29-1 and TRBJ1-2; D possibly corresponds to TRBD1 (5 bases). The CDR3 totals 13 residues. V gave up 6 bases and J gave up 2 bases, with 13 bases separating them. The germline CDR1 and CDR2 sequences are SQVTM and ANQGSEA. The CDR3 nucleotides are TGCAGCGTAAGGACATCGGGGAACTATGGCTACACCTTC. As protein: CSVRTSGNYGYTF. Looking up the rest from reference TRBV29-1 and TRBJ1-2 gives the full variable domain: SAVISQKPSRDICQRGTSLTIQCQVDSQVTMMFWYRQQPGQSLTLIATANQGSEATYESGFVIDKFPISRPNLTFSTLTVSNMSPEDSSIYLCSVRTSGNYGYTFGSGTRLTVV.

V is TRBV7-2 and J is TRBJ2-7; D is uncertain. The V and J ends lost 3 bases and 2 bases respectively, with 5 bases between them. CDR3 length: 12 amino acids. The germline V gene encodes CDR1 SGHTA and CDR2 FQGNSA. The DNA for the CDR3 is TGTGCCAGCAGCTTTTTGCCCTACGAGCAGTACTTC. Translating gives CASSFLPYEQYF.

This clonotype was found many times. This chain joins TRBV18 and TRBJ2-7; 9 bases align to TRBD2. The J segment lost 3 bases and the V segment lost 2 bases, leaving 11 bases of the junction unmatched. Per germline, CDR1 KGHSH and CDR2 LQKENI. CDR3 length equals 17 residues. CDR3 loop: CASSPRALAGANYEQYF. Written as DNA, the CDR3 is TGTGCCAGCTCACCAAGGGCCTTAGCGGGAGCCAACTACGAGCAGTACTTC.

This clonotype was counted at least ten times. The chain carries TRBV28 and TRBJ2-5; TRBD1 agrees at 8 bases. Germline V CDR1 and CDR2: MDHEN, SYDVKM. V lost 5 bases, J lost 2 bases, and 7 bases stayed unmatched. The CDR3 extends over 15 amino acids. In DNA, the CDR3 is TGTGCCAGCAGTACGACAGGGGTCTCGCAAGAGACCCAGTACTTC. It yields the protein CASSTTGVSQETQYF.

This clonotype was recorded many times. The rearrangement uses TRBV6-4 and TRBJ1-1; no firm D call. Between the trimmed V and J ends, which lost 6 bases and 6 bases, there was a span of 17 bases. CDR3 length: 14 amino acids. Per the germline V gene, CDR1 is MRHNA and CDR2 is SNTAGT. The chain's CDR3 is CASRISGGPSEAFF. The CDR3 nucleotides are TGTGCCAGCAGAATATCAGGAGGCCCCTCTGAAGCTTTCTTT.

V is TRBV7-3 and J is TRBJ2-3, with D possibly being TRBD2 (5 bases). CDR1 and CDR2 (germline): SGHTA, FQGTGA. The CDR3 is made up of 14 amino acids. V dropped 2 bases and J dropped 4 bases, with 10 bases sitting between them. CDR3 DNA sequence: TGTGCCAGCAGCTTACAGGCTAGCTCAGATACGCAGTATTTT. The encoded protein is CASSLQASSDTQYF.

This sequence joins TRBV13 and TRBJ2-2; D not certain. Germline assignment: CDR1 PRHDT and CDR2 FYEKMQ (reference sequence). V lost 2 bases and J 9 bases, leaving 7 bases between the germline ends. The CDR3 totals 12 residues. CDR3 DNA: TGTGCCAGCAGCTTACGTAGTCGGGAGCTGTTTTTT. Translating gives CASSLRSRELFF.

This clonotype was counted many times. The CDR3 reads CASSSGREASEAFF. The CDR3 nucleotides read TGTGCCAGCAGTTCGGGGCGGGAGGCCTCTGAAGCTTTCTTT. V and J are TRBV12-3 or TRBV12-4 and TRBJ1-1; tentatively, D is TRBD1 (5 bases). CDR3 length equals 14 residues. Between the trimmed V and J ends, which lost 4 bases and 6 bases, there was a span of 15 bases.

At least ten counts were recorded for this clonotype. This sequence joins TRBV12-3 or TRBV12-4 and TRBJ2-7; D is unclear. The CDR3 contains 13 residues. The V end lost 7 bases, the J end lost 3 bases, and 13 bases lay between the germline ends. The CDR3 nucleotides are TGTGCCAGCAACCCTGAAGGTATCTACGAGCAGTACTTC. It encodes CASNPEGIYEQYF.

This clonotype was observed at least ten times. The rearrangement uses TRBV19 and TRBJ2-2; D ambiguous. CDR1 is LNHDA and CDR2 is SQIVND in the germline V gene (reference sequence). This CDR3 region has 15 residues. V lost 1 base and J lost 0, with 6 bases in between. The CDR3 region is CASSIVQTNTGELFF. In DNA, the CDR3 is TGTGCCAGTAGTATAGTGCAGACGAACACCGGGGAGCTGTTTTTT.

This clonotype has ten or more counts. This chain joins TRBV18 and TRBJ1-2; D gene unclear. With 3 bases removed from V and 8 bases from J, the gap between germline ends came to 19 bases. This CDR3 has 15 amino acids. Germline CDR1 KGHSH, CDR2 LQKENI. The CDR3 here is CASSPRGSNERGYTF. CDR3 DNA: TGTGCCAGCTCACCCCGAGGATCAAACGAAAGGGGCTACACCTTC.

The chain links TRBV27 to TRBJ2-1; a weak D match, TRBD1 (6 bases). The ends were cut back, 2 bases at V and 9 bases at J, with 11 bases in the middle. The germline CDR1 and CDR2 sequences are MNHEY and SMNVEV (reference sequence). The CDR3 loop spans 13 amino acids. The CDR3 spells CASSLNRGGEQFF. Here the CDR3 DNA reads TGTGCCAGCAGTTTAAACAGAGGGGGTGAGCAGTTCTTC.

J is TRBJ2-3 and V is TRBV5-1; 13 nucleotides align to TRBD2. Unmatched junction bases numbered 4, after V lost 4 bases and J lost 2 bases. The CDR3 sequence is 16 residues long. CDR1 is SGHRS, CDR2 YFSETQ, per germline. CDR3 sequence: CASSLGLAGTTDTQYF. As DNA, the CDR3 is TGCGCCAGCAGCCTGGGACTAGCGGGGACCACAGATACGCAGTATTTT.

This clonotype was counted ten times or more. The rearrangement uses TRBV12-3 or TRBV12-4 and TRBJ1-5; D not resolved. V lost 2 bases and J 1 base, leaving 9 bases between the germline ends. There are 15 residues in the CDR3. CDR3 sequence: CASSLRSASNQPQHF. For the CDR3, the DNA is TGTGCCAGCAGTTTAAGGTCCGCCAGCAATCAGCCCCAGCATTTT.

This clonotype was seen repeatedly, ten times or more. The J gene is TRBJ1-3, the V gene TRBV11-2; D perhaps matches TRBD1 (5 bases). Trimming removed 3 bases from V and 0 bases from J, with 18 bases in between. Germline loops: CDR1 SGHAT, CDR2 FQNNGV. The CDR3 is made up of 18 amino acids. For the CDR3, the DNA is TGTGCCAGCAGCTTTCCTCGGGGGTCAGGGACCTCTGGAAACACCATATATTTT. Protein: CASSFPRGSGTSGNTIYF. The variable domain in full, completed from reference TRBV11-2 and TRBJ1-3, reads EAGVAQSPRYKIIEKRQSVAFWCNPISGHATLYWYQQILGQGPKLLIQFQNNGVVDDSQLPKDRFSAERLKGVDSTLKIQPAKLEDSAVYLCASSFPRGSGTSGNTIYFGEGSWLTVV.

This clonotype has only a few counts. The CDR3 DNA reads TGTGCCTGGAGGACTTCTGGAAACACCATATATTTT. Translation: CAWRTSGNTIYF. The chain couples TRBV30 to TRBJ1-3, with no clear D. Germline V gene lookup returns CDR1 GTSNPN and CDR2 SVGIG (reference sequence). The V and J ends lost 3 bases and 1 base respectively, with 4 bases between them. This CDR3 spans 12 amino acids.

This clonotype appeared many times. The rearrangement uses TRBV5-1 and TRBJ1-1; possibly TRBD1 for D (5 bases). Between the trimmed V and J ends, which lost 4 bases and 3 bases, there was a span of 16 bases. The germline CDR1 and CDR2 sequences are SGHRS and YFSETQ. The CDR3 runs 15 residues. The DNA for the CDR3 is TGCGCCAGCAGCCATTCTTGGGGGATCGACACTGAAGCTTTCTTT. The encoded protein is CASSHSWGIDTEAFF.

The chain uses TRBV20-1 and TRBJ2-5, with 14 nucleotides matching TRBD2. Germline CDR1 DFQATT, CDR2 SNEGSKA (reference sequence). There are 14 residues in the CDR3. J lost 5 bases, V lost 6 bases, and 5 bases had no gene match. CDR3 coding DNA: TGCAGTGCCGGACTAGCGGGAGGCAGGGAGACCCAGTACTTC. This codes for CSAGLAGGRETQYF.

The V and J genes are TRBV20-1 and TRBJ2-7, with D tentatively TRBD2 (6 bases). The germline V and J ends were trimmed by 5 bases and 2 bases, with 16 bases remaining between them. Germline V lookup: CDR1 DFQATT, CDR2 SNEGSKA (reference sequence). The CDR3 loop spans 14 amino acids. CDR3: CSAAGRRDTYEQYF. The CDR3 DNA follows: TGCAGTGCTGCAGGGAGGCGGGATACCTACGAGCAGTACTTC.

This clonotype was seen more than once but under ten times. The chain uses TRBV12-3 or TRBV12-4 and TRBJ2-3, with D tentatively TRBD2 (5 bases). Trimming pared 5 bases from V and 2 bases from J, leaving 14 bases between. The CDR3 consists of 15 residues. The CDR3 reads CASSPKSGNTDTQYF. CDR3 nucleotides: TGTGCCAGCAGTCCAAAATCGGGGAACACAGATACGCAGTATTTT.

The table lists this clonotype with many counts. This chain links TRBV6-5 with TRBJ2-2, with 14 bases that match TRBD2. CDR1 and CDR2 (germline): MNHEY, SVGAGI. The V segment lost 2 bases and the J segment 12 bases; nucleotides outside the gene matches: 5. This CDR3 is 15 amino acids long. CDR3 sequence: CASSYQGLAGVKLFF. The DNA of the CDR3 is TGTGCCAGCAGTTACCAGGGACTAGCGGGAGTAAAGCTGTTTTTT.

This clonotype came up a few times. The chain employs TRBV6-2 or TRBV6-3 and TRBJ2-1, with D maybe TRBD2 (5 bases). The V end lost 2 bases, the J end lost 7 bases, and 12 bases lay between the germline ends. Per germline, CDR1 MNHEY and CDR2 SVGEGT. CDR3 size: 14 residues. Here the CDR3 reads CASSYVREWNEQFF. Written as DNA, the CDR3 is TGTGCCAGCAGTTACGTAAGGGAGTGGAATGAGCAGTTCTTC.

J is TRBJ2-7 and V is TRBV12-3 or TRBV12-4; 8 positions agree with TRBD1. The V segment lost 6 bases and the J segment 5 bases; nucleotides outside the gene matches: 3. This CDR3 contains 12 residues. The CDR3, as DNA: TGTGCCAGCAGCGGACAGGGCGACGAGCAGTACTTC. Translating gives CASSGQGDEQYF.

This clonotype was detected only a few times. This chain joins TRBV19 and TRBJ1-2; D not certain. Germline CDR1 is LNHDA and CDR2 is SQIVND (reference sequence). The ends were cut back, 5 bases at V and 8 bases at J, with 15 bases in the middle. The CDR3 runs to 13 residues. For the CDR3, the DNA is TGTGCCAGTAGTCTTGACACCGCTTGGGGCTACACCTTC. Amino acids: CASSLDTAWGYTF.

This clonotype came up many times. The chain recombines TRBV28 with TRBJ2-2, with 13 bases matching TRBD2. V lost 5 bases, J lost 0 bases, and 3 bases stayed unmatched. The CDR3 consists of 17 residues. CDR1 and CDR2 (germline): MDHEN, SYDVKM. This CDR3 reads CASSPGLAGSNTGELFF. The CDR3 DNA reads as TGTGCCAGCAGTCCGGGACTAGCGGGATCGAACACCGGGGAGCTGTTTTTT.

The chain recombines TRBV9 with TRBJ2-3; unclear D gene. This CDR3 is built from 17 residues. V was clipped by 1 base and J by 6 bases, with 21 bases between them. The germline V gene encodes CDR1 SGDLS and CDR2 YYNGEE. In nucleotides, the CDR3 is TGTGCCAGCAGCGTAACGGTTTCGGCGGTGAAAATGGATACGCAGTATTTT. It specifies CASSVTVSAVKMDTQYF.